These T cell receptor beta chains were read from a single sample in a study of T cells in Graves' hyperthyroidism and ophthalmopathy. TCRdb independently ran MiXCR on the multiplex PCR reads; one entry per CDR3 protein. The repertoire holds 350,000 to 400,000 distinct CDR3 sequences, with about 19% as singletons. Sample: blood. The receptors here all came from a woman aged 18-29 years with Graves' hyperthyroidism. The CDR3 runs from the conserved cysteine through the conserved F or W. The order of the fields is V gene, clone size, D gene, J gene, CDR3 DNA, CDR3 protein. The D gene is left open where the match is weak. Rows may omit the clone size; those that give it use once, few, many or a size class.

TRBV18	few	TRBD2	TRBJ2-7	TGTGCCAGCTCACCAGCTAGCGGGGGTACCTACGAGCAGTACTTC	CASSPASGGTYEQYF
TRBV28	many	TRBD1	TRBJ1-5	TGTGCCAGCACTTTAAAACAGGGGGCCTTCGGGAATCAGCCCCAGCATTTT	CASTLKQGAFGNQPQHF
TRBV6-1	many	TRBD1	TRBJ2-7	TGTGCCAGCAGTCCACAGGGGGCGTCGGGCGAGCAGTACTTC	CASSPQGASGEQYF
TRBV30	NA	TRBD1	TRBJ1-3	TGTGCCTGGAGCTATCGGGACAGGGCCTCTGGAAACACCATATATTTT	CAWSYRDRASGNTIYF
TRBV28	many	NA	TRBJ2-7	TGTGCCAGCAGCCCCGTGGAGGGGGGTAGCTACGAGCAGTACTTC	CASSPVEGGSYEQYF
TRBV7-8	few	TRBD1	TRBJ2-1	TGTGCCAGCAGCCGACCGGGACAGAGATACAATGAGCAGTTCTTC	CASSRPGQRYNEQFF
TRBV27	many	TRBD1	TRBJ2-7	TGTGCCAGCAGACCACTGACAGGGGGCCCAAACGAGCAGTACTTC	CASRPLTGGPNEQYF
TRBV5-5	many	TRBD1	TRBJ1-5	TGTGCCAGCAGCCTATATTACGGGACAGGGGAGCCCCAGCATTTT	CASSLYYGTGEPQHF
TRBV29-1	many	NA	TRBJ1-1	TGCAGCGTTGAATGGGGGGCGGGGAACACTGAAGCTTTCTTT	CSVEWGAGNTEAFF
TRBV9	many	NA	TRBJ2-7	TGTGCCAGCAGTAGAGGATCTAAATCCGAGCAGTACTTC	CASSRGSKSEQYF
TRBV29-1	many	TRBD1	TRBJ1-2	TGCAGCGCCGTGGCGGGGACAGGGGGCTATGGCTACACCTTC	CSAVAGTGGYGYTF
TRBV11-2	many	NA	TRBJ2-2	TGTGCCAGCACCCTGGGGGAGGAGCTGTTTTTT	CASTLGEELFF
TRBV20-1	many	TRBD1	TRBJ1-2	TGCAGTGCATCCTCCGGGACAGGGACTTATGGCTACACCTTC	CSASSGTGTYGYTF
TRBV14	NA	TRBD1	TRBJ1-1	TGTGCCAGCAGCCAGCCGGGACAGGGGGCGGCTTTCTTT	CASSQPGQGAAFF
TRBV7-8	many	NA	TRBJ1-3	TGTGCCAGCAGCTTATTCTGGGGAGCCGGAAACACCATATATTTT	CASSLFWGAGNTIYF
TRBV19	many	TRBD2	TRBJ2-7	TGTGCCAGTAGAAGCGCGGGGGGCGCCCCCTACGAGCAGTACTTC	CASRSAGGAPYEQYF
TRBV15	many	NA	TRBJ2-7	TGTGCCACCAGCAGACAGAACCTTTACGAGCAGTACTTC	CATSRQNLYEQYF
TRBV20-1	NA	NA	TRBJ2-2	TGCAGTGCTAGAGTTACCAGGCGCACCGGGGAGCTGTTTTTT	CSARVTRRTGELFF
TRBV12-3/TRBV12-4	many	TRBD1	TRBJ1-2	TGTGCCAGCAGTTGGACAGGACACTATGGCTACACCTTC	CASSWTGHYGYTF
TRBV5-1	many	NA	TRBJ2-2	TGCGCCAGCAGCCCCGGACATTCGAACACCGGGGAGCTGTTTTTT	CASSPGHSNTGELFF
TRBV20-1	NA	NA	TRBJ1-5	TGCAGTGCTAGAGAACCGAGGGGCGGTCAGCCCCAGCATTTT	CSAREPRGGQPQHF
TRBV20-1	many	NA	TRBJ1-1	TGCACGACAGAGCGGAAATCTTTCTTT	CTTERKSFF
TRBV28	many	NA	TRBJ1-5	TGTGCCAGCAGACCGGGGACTTCATATGGCAATCAGCCCCAGCATTTT	CASRPGTSYGNQPQHF
TRBV3-1	few	NA	TRBJ1-2	TGTGCCAGCAGCCCAGACCAGGGGCCCTATGGCTACACCTTC	CASSPDQGPYGYTF
TRBV20-1	few	TRBD2	TRBJ2-2	TGCAGTGCTAGTGAGCGGGGGGGCCGGATCGGGGAGCTGTTTTTT	CSASERGGRIGELFF
TRBV12-3/TRBV12-4	many	NA	TRBJ1-2	TGTGCCAGCAGTTTCGCAGTCCCCATCTTC	CASSFAVPIF
TRBV13	NA	NA	TRBJ1-6	TGTGCCAGCGCCCAGGCCACTAATTCACCCCTCCACTTT	CASAQATNSPLHF
TRBV18	many	NA	TRBJ1-5	TGTGCCAGCTCCTTTACCCCATGGCAGGCATCTAGCAATCAGCCCCAGCATTTT	CASSFTPWQASSNQPQHF
TRBV6-5	many	NA	TRBJ1-1	TGTGCCAGCAGTTACCCGCTAAACACAGGGAGAAGCACTGAAGCTTTCTTT	CASSYPLNTGRSTEAFF
TRBV5-1	many	NA	TRBJ2-7	TGCGCCAGCAGCTTGAACAGGGAGATCAACGAGCAGTACTTC	CASSLNREINEQYF
TRBV15	NA	NA	TRBJ2-5	TGTGCCACCAGCAGCAGTAGCGGACAAGAGACCCAGTACTTC	CATSSSSGQETQYF
TRBV20-1	many	TRBD1	TRBJ2-5	TGCAGTGCTAGGGACCGACAGGGATCTCAAGAGACCCAGTACTTC	CSARDRQGSQETQYF
TRBV20-1	many	NA	TRBJ2-5	TGCAGTGCGGAGAGGCTCAGCGATCGAGAGACCCAGTACTTC	CSAERLSDRETQYF
TRBV5-5	many	NA	TRBJ2-7	TGTGCCAGCAGCATCACAGGGGAGGGCGAGCAGTACTTC	CASSITGEGEQYF
TRBV5-1	many	NA	TRBJ2-5	TGCGCCAGCAGCCCCCCCCCAGCGGAAGAGACCCAGTACTTC	CASSPPPAEETQYF
TRBV5-4	NA	TRBD1	TRBJ2-7	TGTGCCAGCAGCGAGCCCGGGACAGGGGCCTACGAGCAGTACTTC	CASSEPGTGAYEQYF
TRBV7-2	many	NA	TRBJ2-4	TGTGCCAGCAGCTTAGAGTTGGCAGCACACATTCAGTACTTC	CASSLELAAHIQYF
TRBV3-1	NA	NA	TRBJ2-2	TGTGCCAGCAGCCAAGATCAGACCCTTGGAGGGAGGTCCGGGGAGCTGTTTTTT	CASSQDQTLGGRSGELFF
TRBV7-8	NA	TRBD2	TRBJ2-5	TGTGCCAGCAGCTTGGTCGGGGGGGCCTCGGAGACCCAGTACTTC	CASSLVGGASETQYF
TRBV6-5	many	NA	TRBJ1-1	TGTGCCAGCAGTTACTCTAGGGGTTCCACTGAAGCTTTCTTT	CASSYSRGSTEAFF
TRBV19	NA	TRBD1	TRBJ2-5	TGTGCCAGTAGTCCCCCCAGGGCAGGGGGCAAAAAGACCCAGTACTTC	CASSPPRAGGKKTQYF
TRBV10-3	many	NA	TRBJ1-5	TGTGCCATCAGTGGATCAGGGGATCAGCCCCAGCATTTT	CAISGSGDQPQHF
TRBV15	many	NA	TRBJ1-2	TGTGCCACCAGCAGAGCCGAGGGGACACCCAACTTC	CATSRAEGTPNF
TRBV9	many	TRBD1	TRBJ1-2	TGTGCCAGCAGCGACCCGACAGGGGGCTGGGGCTATGGCTACACCTTC	CASSDPTGGWGYGYTF
TRBV6-1	NA	NA	TRBJ1-2	TGTGCCAGCGCCCTAGGCAGGGTCGGTTATGGCTACACCTTC	CASALGRVGYGYTF
TRBV4-1	NA	NA	TRBJ2-2	TGCGCCAGCAGCCAAGATCGATGGGCTAGGCCCGGGGAGCTGTTTTTT	CASSQDRWARPGELFF
TRBV5-4	many	TRBD1	TRBJ2-5	TGTGCCAGCAGCTACTCCAGGACAGGGGGCGAGGAGACCCAGTACTTC	CASSYSRTGGEETQYF
TRBV24-1	many	NA	TRBJ2-7	TGTGCCACCGCTAGTGAAACCTACGAGCAGTACTTC	CATASETYEQYF
TRBV2	many	NA	TRBJ1-1	TGTGCCAGCAGTGCGGCAGAGAGAATGAACACTGAAGCTTTCTTT	CASSAAERMNTEAFF
TRBV11-2	many	NA	TRBJ1-2	TGTGCCAGCAGCGTGGGACAAAACTATGGCTACACCTTC	CASSVGQNYGYTF